These 11 T cell receptor beta chains were sequenced from one sample in a study of cytomegalovirus exposure and HLA in healthy donors. This PCR relied on a set of 60 Vbeta primers and 13 Jbeta primers. Method: immunoSEQ multiplex PCR; TCRdb's copy keeps in-frame clones and lacks some. The sample lists fewer than 90,000 clones, roughly 80% seen once, with about a tenth in the top ten. The specimen sequenced was PBMCs. The receptors here all came from a man younger than 40 in good health and CMV-seropositive.

V is TRBV2 and J is TRBJ2-7, with D maybe TRBD1 (6 bases). Trimming cost V 3 bases and J 3 bases, with 12 bases left between them. The CDR3 has 14 amino acids. CDR1 SNHLY and CDR2 FYNNEI come from the germline V gene. CDR3 bases: TGTGCCAGCAGTGACAGGGGTAAAAACTACGAGCAGTACTTC. Its protein product is CASSDRGKNYEQYF.

This clone has only a few counts. The chain combines TRBV19 with TRBJ2-1, with TRBD2 matching 10 bases. The V gene's germline CDR1 is LNHDA and CDR2 SQIVND (reference sequence). The CDR3 covers 14 residues. Trimming took 5 bases from V and 10 from J; bases not matched to a gene: 8. The chain's CDR3 is CASSRGLADTEQFF. The CDR3 bases are TGTGCCAGTAGTCGAGGACTAGCGGACACGGAGCAGTTCTTC.

This sequence joins TRBV14 and TRBJ1-3; TRBD1 agrees at 8 bases. The germline CDR1 and CDR2 sequences are SGHDN and FVKESK. V shed 2 bases and J 3 bases; nucleotides not matched to a gene: 21. The CDR3 sequence is 21 residues long. The CDR3 bases are TGTGCCAGCAGCCAACACGCGGGACAGGTGCCACAAACCAAACATGGAAACACCATATATTTT. Its protein product is CASSQHAGQVPQTKHGNTIYF.

The chain carries TRBV7-8 and TRBJ2-3; 9 nucleotides align to TRBD2. CDR1 and CDR2 from the germline V gene are SGHVS and FQNEAQ. V lost 1 base, J lost 2 bases, and 7 bases stayed unmatched. This CDR3 has 17 amino acids. This CDR3 reads CASSLVPAGGSTDTQYF. CDR3 nucleotides: TGTGCCAGCAGCTTAGTGCCAGCGGGGGGATCCACAGATACGCAGTATTTT.

This chain uses TRBV5-1 with TRBJ2-5; D may be TRBD1 (6 bases). The V end lost 1 base, the J end lost 5 bases, and 9 bases lay between the germline ends. This CDR3 has 13 residues. Germline loops: CDR1 SGHRS, CDR2 YFSETQ. CDR3 sequence: CASSLSGDETQYF. CDR3 nucleotide sequence: TGCGCCAGCAGCTTGTCAGGGGATGAGACCCAGTACTTC.

DNA of the CDR3: TGTGCCTGGAGGCTGTCTGGACTGGTACTATCTGGGGCCAACGTCCTGACTTTC. This sequence encodes CAWRLSGLVLSGANVLTF. The chain links TRBV30 to TRBJ2-6, with D perhaps matching TRBD2 (5 bases). Trimming took off 3 bases at V and 1 base at J, with 19 bases between the two ends. The germline V gene has CDR1 GTSNPN and CDR2 SVGIG (reference sequence). This CDR3 is built from 18 residues.

This clone was counted between two and nine times. This chain links TRBV7-6 with TRBJ2-7; TRBD1 matches at 10 bases. Germline V lookup: CDR1 SGHVS, CDR2 FNYEAQ. Trimming removed 0 bases from V and 7 bases from J; junction bases left unmatched: 6. CDR3 size: 15 residues. The CDR3 region is CASSLALTGGVEQYF. The CDR3 DNA follows: TGTGCCAGCAGCTTAGCCCTGACAGGGGGCGTTGAGCAGTACTTC.

The gene calls are TRBV4-3 and TRBJ2-2; a possible D gene is TRBD2 (5 bases). V lost 0 bases, J lost 3 bases, and 8 bases lay in between. Germline lookup yields CDR1 LGHNA and CDR2 YSLEER. The CDR3 loop spans 15 amino acids. The CDR3 nucleotides are TGCGCCAGCAGCCAAGAGGCGGAGGACACCGGGGAGCTGTTTTTT. This codes for CASSQEAEDTGELFF.

The chain recombines TRBV7-9 with TRBJ2-2; the match to TRBD1 covers 8 bases. The trim removed 5 bases at V and 6 bases at J, leaving 8 bases unmatched. CDR1 and CDR2 (germline): SEHNR, FQNEAQ (reference sequence). The CDR3 has 15 residues. For the CDR3, the DNA is TGTGCCAGCAGCCCCGGGGCAGGGGGCCCCGGGGAGCTGTTTTTT. This encodes CASSPGAGGPGELFF.

The chain recombines TRBV5-6 with TRBJ2-5; D is perhaps TRBD1 (5 bases). V dropped 1 base and J dropped 1 base, with 8 bases sitting between them. Germline V CDR1 and CDR2: SGHDT, YYEEEE. The CDR3 is 14 residues long. CDR3 sequence reads: CASSLRQPQETQYF. CDR3 sequence (DNA): TGTGCCAGCAGCTTGAGACAGCCCCAAGAGACCCAGTACTTC.

The genes are TRBV4-1 and TRBJ2-3, with D unclear. This CDR3 spans 15 amino acids. Germline CDR1 reads MGHRA; CDR2 reads YSYEKL. Between the trimmed V and J ends, which lost 3 bases and 4 bases, there was a span of 14 bases. Written as DNA, the CDR3 is TGCGCCAGCAGCCATCCCTCCCCCCCGGCAGATACGCAGTATTTT. Encoded protein: CASSHPSPPADTQYF.